This entry is about one T cell receptor (beta chain). The target antigen is unknown. This sample was taken from a study of T cells in Graves' hyperthyroidism and ophthalmopathy. With duration under 3 months, ophthalmopathy was active: Clinical Activity Score at least 3, NOSPECS at least 4. Patients with uncontrolled infections, other autoimmune diseases, pregnancy or lactation were excluded. RNA transcripts were the template for amplifying TCR beta CDR3 regions. The TCR CDR3 was amplified in a first-round RT-PCR using the HTBI primer set. TCRdb processed the multiplex PCR reads anew with MiXCR; each CDR3 protein has one entry. The sample contains some 580,000 distinct CDR3 sequences, more than 15% of which appear only once. Study conclusions and caveats: Model predictions of ophthalmopathy came a median approximately 6 months before onset.

This receptor was identified in a woman in her forties with Graves' ophthalmopathy. The source material was blood.

This CDR3 is CASSLGFRESYGYTF. The CDR3 nucleotides are TGTGCCAGCAGCTTAGGGTTCAGGGAGAGCTATGGCTACACCTTC. The rearrangement uses TRBV7-2 and TRBJ1-2; a weak D match, TRBD1 (5 bases). Trimming shortened V by 1 base and J by 4 bases, and 13 bases separated the two germline ends. Germline assignment: CDR1 SGHTA and CDR2 FQGNSA. This CDR3 has 15 residues.